This TCR beta chain was captured by sequencing in a study of response to subunit inactivated influenza vaccine (dated by TCRdb to 2017 to 2018). Concerning the study at large: To follow how T cells responded to a trivalent subunit inactivated influenza vaccine, the researchers relied on deep quantitative profiling of the T cell receptor repertoire. The investigation overall reported the following: The authors proposed that each seasonal influenza vaccination may bring in only a limited number of new T cells.

About this clonotype itself: There is no known antigen for this receptor. No clone much larger than this one lies a single base away; base qualities are absent.

To prepare the library, RT-PCR was applied. The sequencing machine was an Illumina HiSeq 2500. TCRdb redid the processing of the public reads, applying fastp at Q25 and MiXCR, and retained in-frame beta chains. Identical CDR3 protein sequences are pooled into one entry, listed with their most common genes and DNA. The sample data list around 790,000 distinct CDR3 sequences, and 21% of these were observed just once. 9.5% to 13% of the sample rests with the top ten. This receptor was taken from a man between 50 and 59 years old who received an inactivated influenza vaccine. Donor details come from another sample of the same person, matched by shared clones. This specimen consisted of PBMCs from blood, obtained 5 to 6 days after vaccination.

The CDR3 has the sequence CASTPGQGKNTEAFF. The DNA sequence is given as TGTGCCAGCACCCCAGGACAGGGCAAAAACACTGAAGCTTTCTTT. Here the chain combines TRBV12-3 or TRBV12-4 and TRBJ1-1, with TRBD1 matching 8 junction bases. Compared with germline, V lacks 7 bases and J lacks 2 bases; bases without a gene match: 9. The CDR3 goes from the cysteine to the phenylalanine over 15 residues. The kept DNA is CDR3 alone, 45 bases in frame from the first base.